This TCR beta chain is drawn from a study of human T cells and chemical hapten exposure. TCRdb recomputed calls from the RACE reads with MiXCR, one row per CDR3 protein. This table has over 60,000 distinct CDR3 sequences, 10% appearing once. The time point denotes: patch test 2, 6 weeks after DPC sensitization. Treatment reported: therapeutic diphenylcyclopropenone sensitization with weekly scalp DPC. V lost 2 bases to trimming and J lost 5 bases, with 7 bases between them. The CDR3 consists of 12 residues. The TCR originated in a woman aged 45-59 years with alopecia areata. Some clones in this sample may be carry-over from other donors' samples. J is TRBJ2-7 and V is TRBV12-3 or TRBV12-4; D unclear. Sequencing was performed on whole blood, taken in connection with sensitization to the hapten diphenylcyclopropenone (DPC). DNA for the CDR3: TGTGCCAGCAGTTTAATTCGTGACGAGCAGTACTTC. This sequence encodes CASSLIRDEQYF.